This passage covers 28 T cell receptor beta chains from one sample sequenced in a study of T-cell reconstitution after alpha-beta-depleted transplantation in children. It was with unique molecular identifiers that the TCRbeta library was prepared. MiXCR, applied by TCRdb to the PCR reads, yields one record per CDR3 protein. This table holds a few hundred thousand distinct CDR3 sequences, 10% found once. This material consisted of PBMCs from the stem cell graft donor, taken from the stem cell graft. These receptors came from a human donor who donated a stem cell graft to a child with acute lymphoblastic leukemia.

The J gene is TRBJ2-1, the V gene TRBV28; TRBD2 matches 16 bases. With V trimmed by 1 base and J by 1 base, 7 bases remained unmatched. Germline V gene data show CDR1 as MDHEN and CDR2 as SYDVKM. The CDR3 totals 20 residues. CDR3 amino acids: CASSLSWGLAGGPSYNEQFF. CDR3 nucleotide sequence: TGTGCCAGCAGTTTATCCTGGGGACTAGCGGGAGGGCCGTCCTACAATGAGCAGTTCTTC.

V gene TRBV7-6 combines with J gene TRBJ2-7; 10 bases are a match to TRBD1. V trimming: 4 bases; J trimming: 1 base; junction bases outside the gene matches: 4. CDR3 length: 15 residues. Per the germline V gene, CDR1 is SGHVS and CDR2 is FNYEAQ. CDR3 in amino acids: CASSSGQGESYEQYF. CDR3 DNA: TGTGCCAGCAGCTCCGGACAGGGGGAGTCCTACGAGCAGTACTTC.

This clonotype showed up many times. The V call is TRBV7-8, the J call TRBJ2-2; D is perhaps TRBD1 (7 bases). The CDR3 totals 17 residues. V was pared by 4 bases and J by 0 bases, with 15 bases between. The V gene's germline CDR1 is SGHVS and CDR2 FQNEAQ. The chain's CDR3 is CASSWSTGEANTGELFF. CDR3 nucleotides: TGTGCCAGCAGCTGGAGCACAGGGGAGGCGAACACCGGGGAGCTGTTTTTT.

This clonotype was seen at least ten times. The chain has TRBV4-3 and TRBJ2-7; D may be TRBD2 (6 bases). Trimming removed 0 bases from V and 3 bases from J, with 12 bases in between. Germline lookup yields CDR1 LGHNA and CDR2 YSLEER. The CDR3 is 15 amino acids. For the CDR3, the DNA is TGCGCCAGCAGCCAAGAGACGGGAGAGCACTACGAGCAGTACTTC. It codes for CASSQETGEHYEQYF.

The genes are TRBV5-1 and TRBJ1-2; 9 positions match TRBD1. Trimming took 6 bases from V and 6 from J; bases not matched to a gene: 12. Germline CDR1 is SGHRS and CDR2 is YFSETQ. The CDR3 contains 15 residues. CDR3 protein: CASTRDRADQDGYTF. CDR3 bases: TGCGCCAGCACCCGGGACAGGGCAGACCAGGATGGCTACACCTTC.

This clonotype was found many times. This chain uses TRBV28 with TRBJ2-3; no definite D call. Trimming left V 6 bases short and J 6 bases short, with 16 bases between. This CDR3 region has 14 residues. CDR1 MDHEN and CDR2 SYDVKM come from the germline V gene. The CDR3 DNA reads TGTGCCAGCAGACCCGGTTGGGGAATGGATACGCAGTATTTT. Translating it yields CASRPGWGMDTQYF.

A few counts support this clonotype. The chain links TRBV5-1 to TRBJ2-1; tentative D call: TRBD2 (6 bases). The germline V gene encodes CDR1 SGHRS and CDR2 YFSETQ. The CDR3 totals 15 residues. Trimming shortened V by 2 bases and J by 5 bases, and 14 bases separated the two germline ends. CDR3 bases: TGCGCCAGCAGCTTTTCTAGCGATTCGCACAATGAGCAGTTCTTC. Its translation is CASSFSSDSHNEQFF.

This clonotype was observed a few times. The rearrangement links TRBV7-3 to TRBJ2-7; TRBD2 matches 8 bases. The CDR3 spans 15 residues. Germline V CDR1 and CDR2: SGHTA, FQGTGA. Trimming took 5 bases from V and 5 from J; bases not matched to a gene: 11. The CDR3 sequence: CASSVRRGGVDEQYF. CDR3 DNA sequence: TGTGCCAGCAGCGTCCGTCGGGGGGGAGTAGACGAGCAGTACTTC.

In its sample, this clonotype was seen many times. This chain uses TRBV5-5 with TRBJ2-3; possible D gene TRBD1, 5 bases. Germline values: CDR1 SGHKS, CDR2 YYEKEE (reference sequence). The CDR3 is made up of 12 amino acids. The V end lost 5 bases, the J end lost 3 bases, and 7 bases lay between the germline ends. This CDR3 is CASSDRTDTQYF. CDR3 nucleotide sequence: TGTGCCAGCAGTGACAGAACAGATACGCAGTATTTT.

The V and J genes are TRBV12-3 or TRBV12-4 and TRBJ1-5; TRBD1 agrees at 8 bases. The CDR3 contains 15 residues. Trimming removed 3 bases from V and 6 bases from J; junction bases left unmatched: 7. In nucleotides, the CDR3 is TGTGCCAGCAGTTTGGATCAGGGGGCCGGTCAGCCCCAGCATTTT. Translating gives CASSLDQGAGQPQHF.

CDR3 nucleotide sequence: TGCGCCAGCAGCTTGGCACAGGCGAACTCCTACACCTTC. Its protein product is CASSLAQANSYTF. This chain links TRBV5-1 with TRBJ1-2, with D possibly TRBD1 on 5 matching bases. Germline values: CDR1 SGHRS, CDR2 YFSETQ. V was cut by 0 bases and J by 10 bases, with 13 bases left in between. This CDR3 is built from 13 residues.

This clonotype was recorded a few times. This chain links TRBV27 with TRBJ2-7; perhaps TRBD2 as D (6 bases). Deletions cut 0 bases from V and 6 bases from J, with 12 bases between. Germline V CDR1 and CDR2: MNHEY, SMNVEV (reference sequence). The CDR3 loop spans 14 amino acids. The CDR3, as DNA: TGTGCCAGCAGTTTATCCGGGAGAGGCGGCGAGCAGTACTTC. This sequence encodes CASSLSGRGGEQYF.

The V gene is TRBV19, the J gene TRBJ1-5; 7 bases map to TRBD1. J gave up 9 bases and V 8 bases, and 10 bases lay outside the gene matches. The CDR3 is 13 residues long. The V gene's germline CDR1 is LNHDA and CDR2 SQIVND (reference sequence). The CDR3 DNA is TGTGCCAGTCGGGACAGAGAAGGCCGGCCCCAGCATTTT. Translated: CASRDREGRPQHF.

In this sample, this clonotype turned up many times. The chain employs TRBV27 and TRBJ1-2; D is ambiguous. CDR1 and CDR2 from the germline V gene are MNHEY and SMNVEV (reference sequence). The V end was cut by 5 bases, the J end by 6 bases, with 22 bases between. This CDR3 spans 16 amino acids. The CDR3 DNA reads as TGTGCCAGCAGTCGTTCAGTCTCGCCCTGGGTGGATGGCTACACCTTC. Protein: CASSRSVSPWVDGYTF.

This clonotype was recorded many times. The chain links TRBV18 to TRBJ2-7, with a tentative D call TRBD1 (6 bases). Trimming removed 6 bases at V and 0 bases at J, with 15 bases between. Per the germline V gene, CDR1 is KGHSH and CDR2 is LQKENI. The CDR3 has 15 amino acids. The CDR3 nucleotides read TGTGCCAGCTCCTCGTCAGGGGTAGGCTCCTACGAGCAGTACTTC. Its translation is CASSSSGVGSYEQYF.

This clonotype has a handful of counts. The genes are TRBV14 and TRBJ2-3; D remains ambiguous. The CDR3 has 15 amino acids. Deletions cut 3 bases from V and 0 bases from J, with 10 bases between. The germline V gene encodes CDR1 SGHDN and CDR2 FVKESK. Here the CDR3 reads CASSQLAVSTDTQYF. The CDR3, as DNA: TGTGCCAGCAGCCAGCTTGCCGTTAGCACAGATACGCAGTATTTT.

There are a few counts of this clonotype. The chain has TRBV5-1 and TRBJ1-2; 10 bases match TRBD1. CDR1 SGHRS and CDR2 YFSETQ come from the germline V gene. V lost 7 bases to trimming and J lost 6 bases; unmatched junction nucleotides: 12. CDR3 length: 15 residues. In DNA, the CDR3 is TGCGCCAGCGGATCAGGGGACAGGGGACTGGATGGCTACACCTTC. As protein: CASGSGDRGLDGYTF.

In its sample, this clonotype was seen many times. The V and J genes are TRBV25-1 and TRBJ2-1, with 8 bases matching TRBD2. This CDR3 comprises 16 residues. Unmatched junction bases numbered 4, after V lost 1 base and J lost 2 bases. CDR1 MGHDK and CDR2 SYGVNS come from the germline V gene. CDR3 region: CASSELGGRTYNEQFF. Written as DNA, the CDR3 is TGTGCCAGCAGTGAATTGGGCGGGAGGACCTACAATGAGCAGTTCTTC.

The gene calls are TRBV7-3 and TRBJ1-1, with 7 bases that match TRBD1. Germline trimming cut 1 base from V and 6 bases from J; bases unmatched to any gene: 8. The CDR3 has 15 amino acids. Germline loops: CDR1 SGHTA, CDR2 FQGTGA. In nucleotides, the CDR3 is TGTGCCAGCAGCTTAATTTATGGCCAGGGGGCTGAAGCTTTCTTT. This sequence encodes CASSLIYGQGAEAFF.

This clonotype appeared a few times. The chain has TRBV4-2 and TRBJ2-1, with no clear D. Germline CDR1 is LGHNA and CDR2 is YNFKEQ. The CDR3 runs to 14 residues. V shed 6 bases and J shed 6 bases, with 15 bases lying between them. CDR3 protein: CASSRIGPGNEQFF. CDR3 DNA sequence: TGTGCCAGCAGTCGTATAGGGCCTGGCAATGAGCAGTTCTTC.

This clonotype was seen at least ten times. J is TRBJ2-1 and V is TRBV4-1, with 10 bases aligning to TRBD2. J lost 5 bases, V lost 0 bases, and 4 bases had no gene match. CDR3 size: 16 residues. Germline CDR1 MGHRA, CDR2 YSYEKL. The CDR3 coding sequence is TGCGCCAGCAGCCAAGATCCTAGCGGGAGAAACAATGAGCAGTTCTTC. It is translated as CASSQDPSGRNNEQFF.

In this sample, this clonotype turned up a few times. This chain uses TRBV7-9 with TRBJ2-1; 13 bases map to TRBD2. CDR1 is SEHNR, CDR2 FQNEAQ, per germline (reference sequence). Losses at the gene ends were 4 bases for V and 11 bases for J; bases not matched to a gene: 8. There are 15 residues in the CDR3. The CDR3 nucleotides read TGTGCCAGCAGCTGGGCCCCGGGACTAGCGGGACAGCAGTTCTTC. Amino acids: CASSWAPGLAGQQFF.

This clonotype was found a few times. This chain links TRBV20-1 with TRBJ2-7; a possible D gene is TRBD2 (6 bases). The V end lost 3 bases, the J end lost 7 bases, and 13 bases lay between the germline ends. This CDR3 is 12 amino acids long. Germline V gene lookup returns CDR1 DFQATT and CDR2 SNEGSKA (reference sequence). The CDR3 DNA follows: TGCAGTGCTAGTGGGCCCGGAGGGGAGCAGTACTTC. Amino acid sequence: CSASGPGGEQYF.

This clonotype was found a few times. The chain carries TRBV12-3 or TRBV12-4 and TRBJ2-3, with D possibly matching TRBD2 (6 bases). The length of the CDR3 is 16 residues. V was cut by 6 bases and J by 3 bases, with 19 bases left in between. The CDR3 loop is CASSPGPMLATDTQYF. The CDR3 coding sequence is TGTGCCAGCAGCCCGGGGCCTATGCTAGCGACAGATACGCAGTATTTT.

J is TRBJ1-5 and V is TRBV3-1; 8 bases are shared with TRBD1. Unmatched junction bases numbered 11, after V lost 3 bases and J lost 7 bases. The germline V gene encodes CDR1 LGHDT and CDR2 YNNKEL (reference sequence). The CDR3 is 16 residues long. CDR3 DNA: TGTGCCAGCAGCCATGCCGGTGGACAGGGCGGCCAGCCCCAGCATTTT. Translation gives CASSHAGGQGGQPQHF.

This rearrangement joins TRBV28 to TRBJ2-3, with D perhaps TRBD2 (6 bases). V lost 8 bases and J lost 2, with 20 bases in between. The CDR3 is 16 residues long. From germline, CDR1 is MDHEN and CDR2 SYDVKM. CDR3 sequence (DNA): TGTGCCAGCCTGGGGTGGGGTAGCGGTTTCACAGATACGCAGTATTTT. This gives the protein CASLGWGSGFTDTQYF.

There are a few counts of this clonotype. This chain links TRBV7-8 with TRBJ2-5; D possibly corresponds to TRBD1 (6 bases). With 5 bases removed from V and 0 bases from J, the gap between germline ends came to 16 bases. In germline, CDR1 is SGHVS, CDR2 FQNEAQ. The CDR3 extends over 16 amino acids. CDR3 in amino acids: CASSKPRTVYQETQYF. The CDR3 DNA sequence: TGTGCCAGCAGCAAACCGAGGACAGTGTACCAAGAGACCCAGTACTTC.

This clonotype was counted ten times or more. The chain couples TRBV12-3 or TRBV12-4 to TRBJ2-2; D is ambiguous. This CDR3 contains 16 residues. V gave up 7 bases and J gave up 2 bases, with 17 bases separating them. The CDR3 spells CASTPNGAINTGELFF. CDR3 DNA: TGTGCCAGCACCCCGAATGGAGCTATCAACACCGGGGAGCTGTTTTTT.